One TCR beta chain is described in this entry. Its antigen is still unknown. Indicated treatment: 15 to 20 received Ad26.COV2.S at low or high dose, single or two shots; roughly five received placebo; per-sample allocation not given. It was on day 63 after the first vaccine or placebo injection that samples were taken. Spike of the Wuhan-strain SARS-CoV-2 was expressed by an Ad26 vector, which formed the vaccine. Clones were read by immunoSEQ multiplex PCR, and TCRdb kept only the in-frame ones, dropping some. This sample carries approximately 410,000 clones, roughly 90% of them seen once, and the ten largest clones take around 1.7%. These data are taken from a study of Ad26.COV2.S vaccination and SARS-CoV-2 variants. At the level of the study: Donor participated within the Ad26.COV2.S arm of the COV1001 trial. General study results and limits: An underestimation of total T cell responses may have resulted from the TCR breadth and depth analyses. Recipients given vaccine exceeded placebo recipients in spike-specific TCR breadth.

The CDR3 has 13 residues. The V gene's germline CDR1 is SGDLS and CDR2 YYNGEE. Trimming removed 2 bases from V and 3 bases from J; junction bases left unmatched: 0. Sequencing was performed on peripheral blood, taken in a trial of Ad26.COV2.S vaccine versus placebo. This sequence joins TRBV9 and TRBJ2-5; 8 nucleotides align to TRBD2. The clonotype was recovered from a person between 18 and 65 years old who received the Ad26.COV2.S COVID-19 vaccine or a placebo. The CDR3 reads CASSVGLEETQYF. In DNA, the CDR3 is TGTGCCAGCAGCGTGGGACTAGAAGAGACCCAGTACTTC.